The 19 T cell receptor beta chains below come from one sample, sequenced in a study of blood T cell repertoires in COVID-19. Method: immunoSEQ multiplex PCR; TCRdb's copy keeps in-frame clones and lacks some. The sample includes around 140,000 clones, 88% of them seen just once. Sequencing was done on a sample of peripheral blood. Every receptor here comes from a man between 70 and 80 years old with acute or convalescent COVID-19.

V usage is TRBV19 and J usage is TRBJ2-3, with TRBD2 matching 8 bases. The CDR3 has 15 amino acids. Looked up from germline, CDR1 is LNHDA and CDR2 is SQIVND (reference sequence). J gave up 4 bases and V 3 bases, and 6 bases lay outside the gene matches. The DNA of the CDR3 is TGTGCCAGTAGTATCCGCGGGGGGATCTCAGATACGCAGTATTTT. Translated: CASSIRGGISDTQYF.

The CDR3, as DNA: TGCGCCAGCAGTGATCCCGGGCGTAGCGGGCAGCCCCAGCATTTT. Residues: CASSDPGRSGQPQHF. This chain joins TRBV10-2 and TRBJ1-5; D not resolved. This CDR3 spans 15 amino acids. V was pared by 3 bases and J by 7 bases, with 16 bases between. Germline CDR1 reads WSHSY; CDR2 reads SAAADI.

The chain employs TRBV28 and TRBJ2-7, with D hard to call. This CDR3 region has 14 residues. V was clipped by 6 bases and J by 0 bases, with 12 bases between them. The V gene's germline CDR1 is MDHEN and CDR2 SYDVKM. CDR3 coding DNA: TGTGCCAGCAGACTCTGGAGTAGCTCCTACGAGCAGTACTTC. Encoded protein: CASRLWSSSYEQYF.

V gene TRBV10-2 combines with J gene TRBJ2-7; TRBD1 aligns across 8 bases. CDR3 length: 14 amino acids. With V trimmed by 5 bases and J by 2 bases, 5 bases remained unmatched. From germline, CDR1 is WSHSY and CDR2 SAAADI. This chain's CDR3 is CASSKTGGAYEQYF. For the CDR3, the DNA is TGCGCCAGCAGTAAAACAGGGGGAGCCTACGAGCAGTACTTC.

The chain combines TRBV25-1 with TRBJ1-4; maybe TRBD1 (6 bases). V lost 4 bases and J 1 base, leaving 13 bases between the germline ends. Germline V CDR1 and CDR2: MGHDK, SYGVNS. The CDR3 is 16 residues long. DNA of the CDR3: TGTGCCAGCAGTGGGGGGCGGGGGAGAACTAATGAAAAACTGTTTTTT. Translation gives CASSGGRGRTNEKLFF. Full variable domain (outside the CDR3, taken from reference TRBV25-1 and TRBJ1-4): EADIYQTPRYLVIGTGKKITLECSQTMGHDKMYWYQQDPGMELHLIHYSYGVNSTEKGDLSSESTVSRIRTEHFPLTLESARPSHTSQYLCASSGGRGRTNEKLFFGSGTQLSVL.

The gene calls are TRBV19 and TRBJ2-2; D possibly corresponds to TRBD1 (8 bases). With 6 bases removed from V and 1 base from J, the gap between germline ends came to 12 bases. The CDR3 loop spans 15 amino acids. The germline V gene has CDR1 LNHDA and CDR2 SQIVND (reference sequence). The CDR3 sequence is CASSSGTGNTGELFF. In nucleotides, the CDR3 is TGTGCCAGTAGCAGCGGGACAGGGAACACCGGGGAGCTGTTTTTT.

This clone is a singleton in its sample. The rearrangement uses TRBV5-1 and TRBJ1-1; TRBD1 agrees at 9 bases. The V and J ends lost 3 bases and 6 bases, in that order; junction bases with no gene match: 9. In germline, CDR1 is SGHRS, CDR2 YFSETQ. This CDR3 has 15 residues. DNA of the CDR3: TGCGCCAGCAGCTGGGGGGACAGGGAGGCGTCTGAAGCTTTCTTT. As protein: CASSWGDREASEAFF.

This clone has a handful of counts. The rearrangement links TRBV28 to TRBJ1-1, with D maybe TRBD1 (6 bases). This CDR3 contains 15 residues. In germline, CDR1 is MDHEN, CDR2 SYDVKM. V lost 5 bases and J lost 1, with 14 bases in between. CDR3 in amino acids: CASSPATGSNTEAFF. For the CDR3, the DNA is TGTGCCAGCAGTCCAGCGACAGGTTCGAACACTGAAGCTTTCTTT.

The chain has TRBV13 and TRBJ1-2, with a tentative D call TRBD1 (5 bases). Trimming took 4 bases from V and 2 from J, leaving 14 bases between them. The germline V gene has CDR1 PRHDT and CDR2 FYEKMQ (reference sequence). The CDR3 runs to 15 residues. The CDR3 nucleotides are TGTGCCAGCAGCTCCCCGGGGGTTTGGAACTATGGCTACACCTTC. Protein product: CASSSPGVWNYGYTF. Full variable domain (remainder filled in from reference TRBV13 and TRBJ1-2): AAGVIQSPRHLIKEKRETATLKCYPIPRHDTVYWYQQGPGQDPQFLISFYEKMQSDKGSIPDRFSAQQFSDYHSELNMSSLELGDSALYFCASSSPGVWNYGYTFGSGTRLTVV.

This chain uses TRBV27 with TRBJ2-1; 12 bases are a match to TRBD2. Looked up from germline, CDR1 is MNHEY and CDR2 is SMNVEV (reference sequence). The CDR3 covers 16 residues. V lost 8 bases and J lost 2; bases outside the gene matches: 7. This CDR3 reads CASRSLAGGTYNEQFF. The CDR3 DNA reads TGTGCCAGCCGTTCCCTAGCGGGAGGGACCTACAATGAGCAGTTCTTC.

CDR3 DNA sequence: TGTGCCAGCAGCTCAGGAAGCGGGCAAGAGACCCAGTACTTC. Its protein is CASSSGSGQETQYF. This sequence joins TRBV9 and TRBJ2-5; the D gene is possibly TRBD2 (6 bases). This CDR3 comprises 14 residues. Germline V CDR1 and CDR2: SGDLS, YYNGEE. The germline V and J ends were trimmed by 4 bases and 2 bases, with 12 bases remaining between them.

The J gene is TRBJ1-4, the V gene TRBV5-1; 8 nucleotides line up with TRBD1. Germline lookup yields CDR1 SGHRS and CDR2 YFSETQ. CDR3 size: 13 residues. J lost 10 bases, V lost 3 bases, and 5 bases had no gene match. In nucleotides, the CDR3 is TGCGCCAGCAGCTGGGGACAGGAGGGAAAACTGTTTTTT. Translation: CASSWGQEGKLFF.

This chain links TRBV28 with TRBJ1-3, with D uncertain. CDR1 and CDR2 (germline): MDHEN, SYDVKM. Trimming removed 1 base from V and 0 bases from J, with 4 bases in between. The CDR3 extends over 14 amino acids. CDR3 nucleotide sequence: TGTGCCAGCAGTTTATCTTACTCTGGAAACACCATATATTTT. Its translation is CASSLSYSGNTIYF.

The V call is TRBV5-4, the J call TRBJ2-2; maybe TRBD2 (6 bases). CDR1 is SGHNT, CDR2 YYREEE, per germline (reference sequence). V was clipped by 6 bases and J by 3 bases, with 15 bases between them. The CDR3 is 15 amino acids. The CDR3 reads CASTGTPAHTGELFF. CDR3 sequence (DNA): TGTGCCAGCACCGGGACTCCGGCCCACACCGGGGAGCTGTTTTTT.

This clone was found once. CDR3 bases: TGTGCCAGCAGCTTAAGCGTTGAAGCTTTCTTT. Amino acid sequence: CASSLSVEAFF. The gene calls are TRBV7-2 and TRBJ1-1; D gene uncertain. Germline loops: CDR1 SGHTA, CDR2 FQGNSA. V shed 2 bases and J shed 7 bases, with 5 bases lying between them. There are 11 residues in the CDR3. Full variable domain (remainder filled in from reference TRBV7-2 and TRBJ1-1): GAGVSQSPSNKVTEKGKDVELRCDPISGHTALYWYRQSLGQGLEFLIYFQGNSAPDKSGLPSDRFSAERTGGSVSTLTIQRTQQEDSAVYLCASSLSVEAFFGQGTRLTVV.

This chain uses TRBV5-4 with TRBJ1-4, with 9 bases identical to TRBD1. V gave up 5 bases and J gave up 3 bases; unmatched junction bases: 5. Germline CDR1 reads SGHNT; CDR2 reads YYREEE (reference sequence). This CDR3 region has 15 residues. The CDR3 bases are TGTGCCAGCAGTCGCCGGGACAGGGCTAATGAAAAACTGTTTTTT. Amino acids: CASSRRDRANEKLFF.

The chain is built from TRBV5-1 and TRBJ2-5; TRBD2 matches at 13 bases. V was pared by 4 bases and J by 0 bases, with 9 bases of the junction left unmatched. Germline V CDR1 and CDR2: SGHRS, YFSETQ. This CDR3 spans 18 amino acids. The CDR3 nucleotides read TGCGCCAGCAGCCCCGGACTAGCGGGAGTTAGGTACCAAGAGACCCAGTACTTC. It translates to CASSPGLAGVRYQETQYF.

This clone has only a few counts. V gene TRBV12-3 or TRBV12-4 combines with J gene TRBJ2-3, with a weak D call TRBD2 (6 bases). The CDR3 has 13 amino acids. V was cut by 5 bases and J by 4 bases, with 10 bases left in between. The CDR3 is CASSLTSADTQYF. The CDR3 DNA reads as TGTGCCAGCAGTCTGACTAGTGCAGATACGCAGTATTTT.

In nucleotides, the CDR3 is TGTGCCAGCAGTCCTAGCGGGAGGGCCGGGGTAGGTGAGCAGTTCTTC. This encodes CASSPSGRAGVGEQFF. The chain recombines TRBV28 with TRBJ2-1; 12 positions agree with TRBD2. V lost 5 bases and J lost 9; bases outside the gene matches: 11. The CDR3 consists of 16 residues. Germline V gene lookup returns CDR1 MDHEN and CDR2 SYDVKM.